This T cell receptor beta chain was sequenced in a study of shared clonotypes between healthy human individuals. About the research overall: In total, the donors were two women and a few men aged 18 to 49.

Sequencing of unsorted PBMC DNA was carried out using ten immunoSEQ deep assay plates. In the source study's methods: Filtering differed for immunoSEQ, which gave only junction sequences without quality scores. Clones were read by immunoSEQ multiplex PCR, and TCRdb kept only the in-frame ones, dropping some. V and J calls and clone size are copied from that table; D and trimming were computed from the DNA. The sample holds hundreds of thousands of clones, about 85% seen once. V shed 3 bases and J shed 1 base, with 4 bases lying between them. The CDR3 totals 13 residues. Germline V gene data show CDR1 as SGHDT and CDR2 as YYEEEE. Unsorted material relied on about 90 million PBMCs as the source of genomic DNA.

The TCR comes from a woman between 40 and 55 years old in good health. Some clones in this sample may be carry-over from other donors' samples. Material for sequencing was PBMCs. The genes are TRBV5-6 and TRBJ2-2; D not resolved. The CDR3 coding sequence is TGTGCCAGCAGCTCCAGGAACACCGGGGAGCTGTTTTTT. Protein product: CASSSRNTGELFF.